These T cell receptor beta chains were read from a single sample in a study of blood T cell repertoires in COVID-19. TCRdb keeps only in-frame clones here, not all; method: immunoSEQ multiplex PCR. The sample lists around 150,000 clones, around 90% occurring once. The sequenced sample consisted of peripheral blood. The receptors here all came from a human donor with COVID-19, enrolled during active disease. The donor label of this sample is uncertain. Both conserved end residues are part of each CDR3. A D gene is named only where the DNA matches it firmly. Size values are once, few and many counts, or a class for expanded clones, and some rows have none.

clone_size d_call j_call v_call cdr3_aa cdr3_nt
. TRBD1 TRBJ2-4 TRBV10-3 CAISGRQGENIQYF TGTGCCATCAGCGGGCGGCAGGGGGAAAACATTCAGTACTTC
. TRBD1 TRBJ1-2 TRBV5-1 CASSLLGQRDYGYTF TGCGCCAGCAGCTTGCTGGGACAGAGGGACTATGGCTACACCTTC
. TRBD2 TRBJ2-1 TRBV27 CASSGTSGLLTYNEQFF TGTGCCAGCAGTGGGACTAGCGGCCTATTGACCTACAATGAGCAGTTCTTC
. TRBD1 TRBJ2-1 TRBV19 CASSTRLGQGYNEQFF TGTGCCAGTAGTACACGTTTGGGACAGGGGTACAATGAGCAGTTCTTC
few TRBD1 TRBJ1-1 TRBV28 CASSSGQGNTEAFF TGTGCCAGCAGTTCGGGACAGGGGAACACTGAAGCTTTCTTT
. . TRBJ2-1 TRBV29-1 CSVEDERVRSYNEQFF TGCAGCGTTGAAGATGAGCGGGTAAGGTCCTACAATGAGCAGTTCTTC
. . TRBJ1-2 TRBV30 CAWSPLGGMVLGHGYTF TGTGCCTGGAGTCCCTTGGGGGGAATGGTGTTAGGTCATGGCTACACCTTC
. TRBD2 TRBJ2-1 TRBV5-1 CASSAPSPKTGTSGRYNEQFF TGCGCCAGCAGCGCCCCTAGCCCCAAAACCGGGACTAGCGGGAGATACAATGAGCAGTTCTTC
once . TRBJ2-3 TRBV7-6 CASSLEYLLTDTQYF TGTGCCAGCAGCTTAGAGTACTTACTCACAGATACGCAGTATTTT
. . TRBJ1-3 TRBV5-4 CASSGAGQGNTIYF TGTGCCAGCAGCGGGGCTGGACAGGGAAACACCATATATTTT
. TRBD1 TRBJ1-2 TRBV4-1 CASSQDRQGGVGYTF TGCGCCAGCAGCCAAGATCGACAGGGCGGAGTGGGCTACACCTTC
. . TRBJ1-1 TRBV11-1 CASSFLQTNTEAFF TGTGCCAGCAGCTTTCTACAGACGAACACTGAAGCTTTCTTT
once TRBD1 TRBJ2-5 TRBV7-3 CASSLDRGTQYF TGTGCCAGCAGCTTGGACAGGGGAACCCAGTACTTC
. . TRBJ2-5 TRBV15 CATSRVGLQETQYF TGTGCCACCAGCAGAGTGGGGCTCCAAGAGACCCAGTACTTC
. TRBD1 TRBJ1-1 TRBV28 CASSSTGGLTEAFF TGTGCCAGCAGTTCCACAGGGGGCCTCACTGAAGCTTTCTTT
. TRBD2 TRBJ2-5 TRBV11-3 CASSLSRGGETQYF TGTGCCAGCAGCCTGTCTCGCGGGGGGGAGACCCAGTACTTC
. . TRBJ2-3 TRBV29-1 CSVVGGYTDTQYF TGCAGCGTTGTAGGCGGGTACACAGATACGCAGTATTTT
. TRBD2 TRBJ2-2 TRBV29-1 CSAKAGRDTGELFF TGCAGCGCCAAGGCTGGGAGGGACACCGGGGAGCTGTTTTTT
. TRBD1 TRBJ2-1 TRBV5-1 CASSRTGAEQFF TGCGCCAGCAGCCGGACAGGGGCTGAGCAGTTCTTC
. . TRBJ2-3 TRBV19 CASSETDYFADTQYF TGTGCCAGTAGTGAGACGGACTACTTTGCAGATACGCAGTATTTT
once . TRBJ1-3 TRBV11-2 CASSSDWSSGNTIYF TGTGCCAGCAGTTCGGACTGGAGCTCTGGAAACACCATATATTTT
once TRBD1 TRBJ2-2 TRBV19 CASATRDSTGELFF TGTGCCAGCGCTACCCGGGACAGCACCGGGGAGCTGTTTTTT
. TRBD1 TRBJ1-1 TRBV5-1 CASSPAGQGRTEAFF TGCGCCAGCAGTCCGGCGGGACAGGGTCGCACTGAAGCTTTCTTT
. TRBD1 TRBJ1-1 TRBV29-1 CSVHPGQVNTEAFF TGCAGCGTTCATCCGGGACAGGTGAACACTGAAGCTTTCTTT
. TRBD2 TRBJ2-3 TRBV7-2 CASSSPRGLAGADTQYF TGTGCCAGCAGCTCTCCTCGGGGACTAGCGGGGGCAGATACGCAGTATTTT
. TRBD1 TRBJ1-1 TRBV7-9 CASSFRDRAVKEAFF TGTGCCAGCAGCTTCCGGGACAGGGCAGTTAAGGAAGCTTTCTTT
. . TRBJ1-1 TRBV10-2 CASTEVAEGTEAFF TGCGCCAGCACCGAAGTGGCGGAGGGGACTGAAGCTTTCTTT
. . TRBJ1-2 TRBV2 CASSLQGPAYGYTF TGTGCCAGCAGTCTGCAGGGGCCCGCCTATGGCTACACCTTC
. . TRBJ2-2 TRBV2 CASSPRGAGELFF TGTGCCAGCAGTCCTAGGGGCGCCGGGGAGCTGTTTTTT
few . TRBJ1-5 TRBV5-3 CARSPSPGHSNQPQHF TGTGCCAGAAGCCCATCCCCGGGACATAGCAATCAGCCCCAGCATTTT
once . TRBJ1-3 TRBV6-6 CASSYSREGRNTIYF TGTGCCAGCAGTTACTCGCGGGAGGGTAGAAACACCATATATTTT
. . TRBJ2-7 TRBV11-2 CASSSSPSQGTEQYF TGTGCCAGCAGCTCATCTCCGTCACAGGGTACCGAGCAGTACTTC
few . TRBJ1-5 TRBV4-2 CASSLQVGQPQHF TGTGCCAGCAGCCTACAGGTTGGTCAGCCCCAGCATTTT
. TRBD1 TRBJ2-5 TRBV6-5 CASSYLGQGGETQYF TGTGCCAGCAGTTACTTAGGACAGGGTGGAGAGACCCAGTACTTC
. . TRBJ2-7 TRBV2 CASMRGFLSYEQYF TGTGCCAGCATGAGGGGGTTCCTCTCCTACGAGCAGTACTTC